Each of the 10 T cell receptor beta chains below was sequenced from the same sample in a study of OX40 agonist ivuxolimab in advanced cancers. The table came from immunoSEQ multiplex PCR; TCRdb's copy has only in-frame clones and leaves some out. The sample lists 85,000 to 100,000 clones, around 85% occurring once. The material was CD4+ or CD8+ T cells sorted from blood, obtained in a trial of the OX40 agonist ivuxolimab. These receptors were obtained from an adult with an advanced solid tumor such as melanoma, head and neck, liver or kidney cancer.

The chain links TRBV11-3 to TRBJ2-7; TRBD2 is a possible D gene (5 bases). This CDR3 is built from 13 residues. V gave up 1 base and J gave up 5 bases, with 9 bases separating them. Looked up from germline, CDR1 is SGHNT and CDR2 is YENEEA. CDR3: CASSLGAVHEQYF. The CDR3 DNA follows: TGTGCCAGCAGCTTAGGAGCGGTCCACGAGCAGTACTTC.

The genes are TRBV28 and TRBJ2-1; weak D call: TRBD1 (6 bases). Trimming stripped 5 bases from V and 6 bases from J, with 14 bases between. Per germline, CDR1 MDHEN and CDR2 SYDVKM. The CDR3 consists of 14 residues. CDR3 protein: CASSQQGNSNEQFF. Here the CDR3 DNA reads TGTGCCAGCAGTCAACAGGGTAACTCCAATGAGCAGTTCTTC.

In DNA, the CDR3 is TGTGCCAGCAGCTTAGCCGGGGGGACCGGGGAGCTGTTTTTT. It specifies CASSLAGGTGELFF. J is TRBJ2-2 and V is TRBV11-2, with 7 bases matching TRBD2. V lost 1 base, J lost 5 bases, and 1 base stayed unmatched. This CDR3 comprises 14 residues. Germline-derived CDR1 and CDR2 are SGHAT and FQNNGV.

V usage is TRBV7-8 and J usage is TRBJ1-2, with D unclear. Deletions cut 5 bases from V and 4 bases from J, with 14 bases between. CDR3 length: 14 residues. Germline assignment: CDR1 SGHVS and CDR2 FQNEAQ. CDR3 loop: CASSPRLERYGYTF. The CDR3 nucleotides read TGTGCCAGCAGCCCCCGACTGGAACGCTATGGCTACACCTTC.

The chain recombines TRBV9 with TRBJ2-2, with D tentatively TRBD1 (5 bases). Germline CDR1 SGDLS, CDR2 YYNGEE. V was cut by 3 bases and J by 3 bases, with 12 bases left in between. This CDR3 comprises 15 residues. Written as DNA, the CDR3 is TGTGCCAGCAGCGCTACCCTAGGGGACACCGGGGAGCTGTTTTTT. Translation gives CASSATLGDTGELFF.

The genes are TRBV5-1 and TRBJ2-1; D gene ambiguous. The CDR3 runs 16 residues. Trimming cost V 0 bases and J 0 bases, with 10 bases left between them. Germline V gene lookup returns CDR1 SGHRS and CDR2 YFSETQ. The CDR3, as DNA: TGCGCCAGCAGCTTGGCCATGGGGATCTCCTACAATGAGCAGTTCTTC. It translates to CASSLAMGISYNEQFF. The entire variable domain, with the rest obtained from reference TRBV5-1 and TRBJ2-1, is as follows: KAGVTQTPRYLIKTRGQQVTLSCSPISGHRSVSWYQQTPGQGLQFLFEYFSETQRNKGNFPGRFSGRQFSNSRSEMNVSTLELGDSALYLCASSLAMGISYNEQFFGPGTRLTVL.

The genes are TRBV4-1 and TRBJ2-5; 15 nucleotides agree with TRBD2. The DNA matches TRBJ2-7 better at its end, which makes the J call doubtful. This CDR3 has 17 residues. Germline assignment: CDR1 MGHRA and CDR2 YSYEKL. This chain's CDR3 is CASSPGLAGGGTYEQYF. In DNA, the CDR3 is TGCGCCAGCAGCCCGGGACTAGCGGGAGGAGGGACCTACGAGCAGTACTTC.

This clone was recorded only once. V and J are TRBV2 and TRBJ2-5; D is unresolved. This CDR3 is built from 11 residues. The ends were cut back, 7 bases at V and 4 bases at J, with 7 bases in the middle. Germline CDR1 SNHLY, CDR2 FYNNEI. The CDR3: CASTVGETQYF. In DNA, the CDR3 is TGTGCCAGCACTGTCGGAGAGACCCAGTACTTC.

The chain uses TRBV28 and TRBJ2-7; D is perhaps TRBD1 or TRBD2 (5 bases each). The V gene lost 3 bases and the J gene lost 0 bases, with 12 bases spanning the gap. Germline V lookup: CDR1 MDHEN, CDR2 SYDVKM. This CDR3 has 15 residues. In nucleotides, the CDR3 is TGTGCCAGCAGTTTTGGGGGTGATAGCTCCTACGAGCAGTACTTC. Translating gives CASSFGGDSSYEQYF.

The V gene is TRBV19, the J gene TRBJ1-5; possibly TRBD1 for D (5 bases). Germline-derived CDR1 and CDR2 are LNHDA and SQIVND (reference sequence). The CDR3 loop spans 15 amino acids. Trimming shortened V by 4 bases and J by 1 base, and 11 bases separated the two germline ends. The CDR3: CASSRGAGSNQPQHF. The CDR3 region has the DNA TGTGCCAGTAGTAGAGGGGCCGGGAGCAATCAGCCCCAGCATTTT.